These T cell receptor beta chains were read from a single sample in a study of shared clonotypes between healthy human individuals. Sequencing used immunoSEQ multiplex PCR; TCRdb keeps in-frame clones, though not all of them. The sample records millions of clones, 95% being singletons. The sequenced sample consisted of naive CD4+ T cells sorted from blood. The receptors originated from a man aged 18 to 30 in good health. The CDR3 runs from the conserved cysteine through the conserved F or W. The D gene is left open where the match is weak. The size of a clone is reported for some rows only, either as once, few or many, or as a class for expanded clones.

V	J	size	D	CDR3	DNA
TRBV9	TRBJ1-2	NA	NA	CASSAVPSGGYTF	TGTGCCAGCAGCGCAGTACCCTCGGGTGGCTACACCTTC
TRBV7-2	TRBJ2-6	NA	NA	CASSPPSEPGANVLTF	TGTGCCAGCAGCCCTCCCTCAGAGCCAGGGGCCAACGTCCTGACTTTC
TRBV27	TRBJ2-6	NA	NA	CASSLKTSASSGANVLTF	TGTGCCAGCAGTTTAAAGACTTCTGCAAGCTCTGGGGCCAACGTCCTGACTTTC
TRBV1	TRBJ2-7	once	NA	CTSSQDGREGTYEQYF	TGCACCAGCAGCCAAGACGGGCGGGAGGGAACCTACGAGCAGTACTTC
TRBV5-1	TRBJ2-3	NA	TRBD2	CASSLGAGVITDTQYF	TGCGCCAGCAGCTTGGGGGCGGGAGTCATTACAGATACGCAGTATTTT
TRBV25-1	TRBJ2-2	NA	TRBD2	CASSDVASGTTGELFF	TGTGCCAGCAGTGATGTGGCTAGCGGTACCACCGGGGAGCTGTTTTTT
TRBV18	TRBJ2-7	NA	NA	CASSYMEGAWEQYF	TGTGCCAGCTCGTATATGGAGGGGGCCTGGGAGCAGTACTTC
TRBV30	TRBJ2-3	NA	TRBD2	CAWSVGASGSTDTQYF	TGTGCCTGGAGTGTAGGGGCTAGCGGAAGCACAGATACGCAGTATTTT
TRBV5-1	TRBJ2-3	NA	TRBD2	CASSSGTSGTDTQYF	TGCGCCAGCAGCTCCGGGACTAGCGGAACAGATACGCAGTATTTT
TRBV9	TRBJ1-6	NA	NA	CASSFSGGDGHNSPLHF	TGTGCCAGCAGCTTCTCTGGGGGGGACGGCCATAATTCACCCCTCCACTTT
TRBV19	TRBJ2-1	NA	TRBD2	CASSIVPSGGLDEQFF	TGTGCCAGTAGTATAGTCCCTAGCGGGGGGCTAGATGAGCAGTTCTTC
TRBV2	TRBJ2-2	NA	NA	CASMTQGGTGELFF	TGTGCCAGCATGACCCAGGGTGGCACCGGGGAGCTGTTTTTT
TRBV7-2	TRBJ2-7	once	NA	CASSLAHISYEQYF	TGTGCCAGCAGCTTAGCGCACATCTCCTACGAGCAGTACTTC
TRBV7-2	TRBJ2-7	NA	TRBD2	CASSLRLALTYEQYF	TGTGCCAGCAGCTTAAGACTAGCCCTAACCTACGAGCAGTACTTC
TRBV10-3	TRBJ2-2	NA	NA	CAISEGVPGELFF	TGTGCCATCAGTGAAGGGGTGCCCGGGGAGCTGTTTTTT
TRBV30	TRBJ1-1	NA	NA	CAWSVLRGYTEAFF	TGTGCCTGGAGTGTACTTAGGGGTTACACTGAAGCTTTCTTT
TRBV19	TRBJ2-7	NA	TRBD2	CASSPVVGGSSYEQYF	TGTGCCAGTAGCCCCGTAGTGGGAGGGAGCTCCTACGAGCAGTACTTC
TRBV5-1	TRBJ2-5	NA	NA	CASSLDRPEETQYF	TGCGCCAGCAGCTTGGACAGGCCTGAAGAGACCCAGTACTTC
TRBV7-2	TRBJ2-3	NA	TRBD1	CASSLGQGMADTQYF	TGTGCCAGCAGCCTAGGACAGGGGATGGCAGATACGCAGTATTTT
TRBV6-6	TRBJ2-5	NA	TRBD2	CASSQGTTSGGAQYF	TGTGCCAGCAGCCAGGGGACGACTAGCGGGGGAGCCCAGTACTTC
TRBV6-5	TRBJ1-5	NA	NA	CASSPSGTAQPQHF	TGTGCCAGCAGTCCTTCAGGGACGGCTCAGCCCCAGCATTTT
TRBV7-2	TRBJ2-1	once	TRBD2	CASSTSGLYNEQFF	TGTGCCAGCAGTACTAGCGGGTTGTACAATGAGCAGTTCTTC
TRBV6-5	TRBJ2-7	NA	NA	CASSLDGMEEYF	TGTGCCAGCAGCCTGGACGGGATGGAAGAGTACTTC
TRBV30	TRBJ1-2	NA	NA	CAWSVVYGYTF	TGTGCCTGGAGTGTAGTCTATGGCTACACCTTC
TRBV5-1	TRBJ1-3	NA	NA	CASSPDGGSGNTIYF	TGCGCCAGCAGCCCGGACGGGGGCTCTGGAAACACCATATATTTT
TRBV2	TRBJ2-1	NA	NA	CASTKLGVSYNEQFF	TGTGCCAGCACAAAGCTAGGCGTGTCCTACAATGAGCAGTTCTTC
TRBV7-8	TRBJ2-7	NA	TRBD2	CASSETSGRGEQYF	TGTGCCAGCAGCGAGACTAGCGGGAGAGGGGAGCAGTACTTC
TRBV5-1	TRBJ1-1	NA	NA	CASSSRPGGTEAFF	TGCGCCAGCAGCTCCCGGCCGGGAGGGACTGAAGCTTTCTTT
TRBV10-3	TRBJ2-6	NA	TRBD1	CAISRGQGGAGANVLTF	TGTGCCATCAGTCGAGGACAGGGAGGTGCTGGGGCCAACGTCCTGACTTTC
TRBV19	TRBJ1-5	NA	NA	CASSIERNQPQHF	TGTGCCAGTAGTATAGAACGGAATCAGCCCCAGCATTTT
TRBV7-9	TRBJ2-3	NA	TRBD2	CASSHRTSGGPSTDTQYF	TGTGCCAGCAGCCATAGAACTAGCGGGGGCCCTAGCACAGATACGCAGTATTTT
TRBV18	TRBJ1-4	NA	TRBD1	CASSPRTGREKLFF	TGTGCCAGCTCACCAAGGACAGGGCGTGAAAAACTGTTTTTT
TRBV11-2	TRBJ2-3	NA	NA	CASSPQLASTDTQYF	TGTGCCAGCAGCCCCCAACTGGCTAGCACAGATACGCAGTATTTT
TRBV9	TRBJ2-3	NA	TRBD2	CASSVPSGGADTQYF	TGTGCCAGCAGCGTCCCTAGCGGGGGGGCGGATACGCAGTATTTT
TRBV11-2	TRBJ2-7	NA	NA	CATRHFPSSYEQYF	TGTGCCACCAGGCACTTCCCGAGCTCCTACGAGCAGTACTTC
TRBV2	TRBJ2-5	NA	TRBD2	CASASQRGPQETQYF	TGTGCCAGCGCCAGCCAGCGGGGGCCCCAAGAGACCCAGTACTTC
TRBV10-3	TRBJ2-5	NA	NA	CAIKAGRGNFLPQETQYF	TGTGCCATCAAGGCGGGACGGGGGAACTTCTTACCGCAGGAGACCCAGTACTTC
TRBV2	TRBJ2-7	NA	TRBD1	CASRSTGNEQYF	TGTGCCAGCAGATCGACAGGGAACGAGCAGTACTTC
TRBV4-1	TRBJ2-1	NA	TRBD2	CASSRFTGGFYNEQFF	TGCGCCAGCAGCCGGTTCACGGGGGGATTTTACAATGAGCAGTTCTTC
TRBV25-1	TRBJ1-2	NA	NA	CASSTPGLSEGYTF	TGTGCCAGCAGTACTCCCGGACTATCGGAGGGCTACACCTTC